The source of this TCR beta chain is a study of blood T cells in healthy people across ages. Whole-study context: Template-switching capture recovered about one barcoded beta molecule per two T cells.

This clonotype turned up a few times. Its antigen is undetermined. Study observations and caveats: Both higher diversity and more naive CD4+ cells marked long-lived donors when set against aged donors.

Through a sample-barcoded 5' primer and a J-beta primer mix, a second PCR was run for roughly 6 to 11 cycles. MiXCR, run by TCRdb on the 5' RACE reads, gives a single entry per CDR3 protein. The table includes approximately 1,700,000 distinct CDR3 sequences, around 40% detected once. The receptor comes from a human donor in good health. Input material: blood.

The CDR3 DNA reads TGTGCCAGCGGACTTAGCGTAGGAGGGACAGATACGCAGTATTTT. Translation: CASGLSVGGTDTQYF. The V and J genes are TRBV12-3 or TRBV12-4 and TRBJ2-3; D is perhaps TRBD2 (6 bases). V was cut by 8 bases and J by 3 bases, with 18 bases left in between. The CDR3 runs 15 residues.